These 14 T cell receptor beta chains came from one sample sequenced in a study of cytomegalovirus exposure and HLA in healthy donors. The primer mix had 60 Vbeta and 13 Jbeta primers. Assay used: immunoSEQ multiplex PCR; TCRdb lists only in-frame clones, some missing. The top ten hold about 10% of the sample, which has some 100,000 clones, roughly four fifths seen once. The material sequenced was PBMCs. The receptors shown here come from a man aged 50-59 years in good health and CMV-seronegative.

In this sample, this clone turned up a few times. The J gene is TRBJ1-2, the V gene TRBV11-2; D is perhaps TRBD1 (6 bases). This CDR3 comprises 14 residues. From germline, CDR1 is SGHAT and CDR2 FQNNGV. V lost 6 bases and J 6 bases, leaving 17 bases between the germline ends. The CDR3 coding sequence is TGTGCCAGCAGACAAAAAAACCAGGGGAATGGCTACACCTTC. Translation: CASRQKNQGNGYTF.

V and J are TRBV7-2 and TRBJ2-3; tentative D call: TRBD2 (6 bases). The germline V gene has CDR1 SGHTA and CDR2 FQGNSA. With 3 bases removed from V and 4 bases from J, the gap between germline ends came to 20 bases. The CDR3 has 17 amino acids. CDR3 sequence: CASSFSIAAEISDTQYF. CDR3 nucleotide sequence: TGTGCCAGCAGCTTTTCTATAGCGGCCGAAATTTCAGATACGCAGTATTTT.

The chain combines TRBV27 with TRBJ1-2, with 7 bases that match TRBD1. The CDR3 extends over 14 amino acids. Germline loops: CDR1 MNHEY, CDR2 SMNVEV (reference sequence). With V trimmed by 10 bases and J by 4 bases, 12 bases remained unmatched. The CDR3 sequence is CATLPRQGLYGYTF. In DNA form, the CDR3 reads TGTGCCACCCTCCCGAGACAGGGCCTCTATGGCTACACCTTC.

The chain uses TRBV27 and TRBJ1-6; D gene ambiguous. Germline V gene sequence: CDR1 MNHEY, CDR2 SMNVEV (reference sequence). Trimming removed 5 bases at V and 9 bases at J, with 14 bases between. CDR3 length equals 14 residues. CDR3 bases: TGTGCCAGCAGTCAATTATTTTTCGGTTCACCCCTCCACTTT. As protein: CASSQLFFGSPLHF.

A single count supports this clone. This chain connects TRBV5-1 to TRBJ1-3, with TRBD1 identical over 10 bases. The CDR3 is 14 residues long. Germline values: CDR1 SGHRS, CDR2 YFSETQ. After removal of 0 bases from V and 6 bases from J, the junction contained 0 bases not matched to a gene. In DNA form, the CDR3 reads TGCGCCAGCAGCTTGGGACAGGGGGCAAACACCATATATTTT. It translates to CASSLGQGANTIYF.

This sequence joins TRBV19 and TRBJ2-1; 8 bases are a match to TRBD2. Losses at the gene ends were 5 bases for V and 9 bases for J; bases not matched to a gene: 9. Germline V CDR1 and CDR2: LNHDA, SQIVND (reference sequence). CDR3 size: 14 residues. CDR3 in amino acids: CASSGTSGAGEQFF. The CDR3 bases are TGTGCCAGTAGTGGGACTAGTGGGGCTGGTGAGCAGTTCTTC.

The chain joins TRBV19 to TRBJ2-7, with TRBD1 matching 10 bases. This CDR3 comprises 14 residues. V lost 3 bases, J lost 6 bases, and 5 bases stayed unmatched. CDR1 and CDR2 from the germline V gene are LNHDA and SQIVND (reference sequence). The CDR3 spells CASSMTGGSGEQYF. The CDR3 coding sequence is TGTGCCAGTAGTATGACAGGGGGCTCTGGCGAGCAGTACTTC.

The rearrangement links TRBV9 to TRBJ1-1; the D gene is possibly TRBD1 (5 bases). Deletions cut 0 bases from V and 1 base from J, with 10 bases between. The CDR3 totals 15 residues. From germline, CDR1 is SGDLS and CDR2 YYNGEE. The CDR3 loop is CASSVGPGQNTEAFF. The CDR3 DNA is TGTGCCAGCAGCGTAGGGCCAGGGCAGAACACTGAAGCTTTCTTT.

DNA of the CDR3: TGTGCCACCCTTAGGGAGGGCCGTTCGGGCGAGCAGTACTTC. Protein product: CATLREGRSGEQYF. The chain joins TRBV6-5 to TRBJ2-7, with TRBD2 identical over 7 bases. Looked up from germline, CDR1 is MNHEY and CDR2 is SVGAGI. V dropped 10 bases and J dropped 6; count of bases not matched to a gene: 15. The length of the CDR3 is 14 residues.

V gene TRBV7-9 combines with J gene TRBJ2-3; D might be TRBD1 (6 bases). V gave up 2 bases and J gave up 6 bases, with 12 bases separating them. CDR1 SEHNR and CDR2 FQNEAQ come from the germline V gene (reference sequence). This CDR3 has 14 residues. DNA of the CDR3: TGTGCCAGCAGCTTATCCAGGGGAGAGGATACGCAGTATTTT. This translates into CASSLSRGEDTQYF.

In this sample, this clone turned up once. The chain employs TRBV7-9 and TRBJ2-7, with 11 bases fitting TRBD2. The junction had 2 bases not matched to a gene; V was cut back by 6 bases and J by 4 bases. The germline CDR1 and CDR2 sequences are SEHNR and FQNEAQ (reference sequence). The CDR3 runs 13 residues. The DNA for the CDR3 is TGTGCCAGCAGAACTAGCGGGAGTTACGAGCAGTACTTC. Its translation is CASRTSGSYEQYF.

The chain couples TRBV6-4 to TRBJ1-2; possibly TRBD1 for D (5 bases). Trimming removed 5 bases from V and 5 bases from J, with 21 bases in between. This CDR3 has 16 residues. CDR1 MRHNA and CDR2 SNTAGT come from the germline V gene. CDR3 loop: CASSISGADDMYGYTF. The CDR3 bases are TGTGCCAGCAGTATCTCTGGGGCGGACGATATGTATGGCTACACCTTC.

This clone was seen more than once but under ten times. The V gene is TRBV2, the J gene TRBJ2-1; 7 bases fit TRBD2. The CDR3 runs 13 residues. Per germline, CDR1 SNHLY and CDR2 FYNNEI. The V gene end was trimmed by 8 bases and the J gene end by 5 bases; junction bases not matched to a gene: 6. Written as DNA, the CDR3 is TGTGCCAGCGGGAGGGAGAGGCACAATGAGCAGTTCTTC. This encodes CASGRERHNEQFF. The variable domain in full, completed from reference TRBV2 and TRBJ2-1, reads EPEVTQTPSHQVTQMGQEVILRCVPISNHLYFYWYRQILGQKVEFLVSFYNNEISEKSEIFDDQFSVERPDGSNFTLKIRSTKLEDSAMYFCASGRERHNEQFFGPGTRLTVL.

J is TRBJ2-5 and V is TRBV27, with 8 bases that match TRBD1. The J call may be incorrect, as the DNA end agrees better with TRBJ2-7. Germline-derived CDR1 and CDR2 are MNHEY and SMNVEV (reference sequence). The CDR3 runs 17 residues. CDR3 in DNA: TGTGCCAGCAGTCGGGACAGGCGTGGGAGTCTAGGGTACGAGCAGTACTTC. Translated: CASSRDRRGSLGYEQYF.